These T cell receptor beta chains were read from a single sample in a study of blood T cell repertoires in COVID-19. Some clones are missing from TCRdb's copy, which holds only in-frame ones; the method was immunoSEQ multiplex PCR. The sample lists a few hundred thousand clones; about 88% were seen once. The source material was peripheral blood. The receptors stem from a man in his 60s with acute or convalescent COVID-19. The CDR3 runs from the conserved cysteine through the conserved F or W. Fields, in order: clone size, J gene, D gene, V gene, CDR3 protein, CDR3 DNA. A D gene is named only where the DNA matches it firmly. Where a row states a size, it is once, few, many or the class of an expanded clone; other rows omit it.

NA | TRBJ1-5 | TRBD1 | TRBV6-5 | CASRPDRAGNQPQHF | TGTGCCAGCCGACCGGACAGGGCGGGCAATCAGCCCCAGCATTTT
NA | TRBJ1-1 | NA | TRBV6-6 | CASTRDRTNTEAFF | TGTGCCAGCACCCGAGACAGGACCAACACTGAAGCTTTCTTT
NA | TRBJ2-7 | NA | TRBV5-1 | CASSLAQGLEEQYF | TGCGCCAGCAGCTTGGCACAGGGCCTAGAGGAGCAGTACTTC
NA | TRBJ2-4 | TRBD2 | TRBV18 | CASSPRPESASGGHKYF | TGTGCCAGCTCACCAAGACCCGAATCGGCTAGCGGGGGCCATAAGTACTTC
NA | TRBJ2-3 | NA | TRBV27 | CASSPNTGLAFTDTQYF | TGTGCCAGCAGTCCAAACACCGGACTTGCCTTCACAGATACGCAGTATTTT
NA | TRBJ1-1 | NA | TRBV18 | CASSPPLRPTRGTEAFF | TGTGCCAGCTCACCACCTTTGCGACCGACACGGGGAACTGAAGCTTTCTTT
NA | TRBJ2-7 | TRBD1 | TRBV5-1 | CASSLEGASSYEQYF | TGCGCCAGCAGCTTGGAGGGGGCGTCTTCCTACGAGCAGTACTTC
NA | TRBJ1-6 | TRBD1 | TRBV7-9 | CASSLGDSNNSPLHF | TGTGCCAGCAGCTTAGGGGACAGCAATAATTCACCCCTCCACTTT
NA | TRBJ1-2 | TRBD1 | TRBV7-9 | CASSNRDRYPLMDYGYTF | TGTGCCAGCAGCAACCGGGACAGGTACCCGTTGATGGACTATGGCTACACCTTC
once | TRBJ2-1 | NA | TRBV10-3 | CAISLDWANEQFF | TGTGCCATCAGTCTGGACTGGGCGAATGAGCAGTTCTTC
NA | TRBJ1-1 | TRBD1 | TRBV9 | CASSVTGTVNTEAFF | TGTGCCAGCAGCGTAACCGGGACAGTGAACACTGAAGCTTTCTTT
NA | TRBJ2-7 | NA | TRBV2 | CASSPDYGQYF | TGTGCCAGCAGTCCGGACTACGGGCAGTACTTC
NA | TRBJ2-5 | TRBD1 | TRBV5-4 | CASSGRDRVQETQYF | TGTGCCAGCAGCGGCCGGGACAGGGTCCAAGAGACCCAGTACTTC
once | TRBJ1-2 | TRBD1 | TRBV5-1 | CASSFGTGMVYGYTF | TGCGCCAGCAGCTTTGGGACAGGGATGGTCTATGGCTACACCTTC
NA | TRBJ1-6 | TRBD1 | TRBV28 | CASSLDRRFNSPLHF | TGTGCCAGCAGTCTGGACAGGAGGTTTAATTCACCCCTCCACTTT
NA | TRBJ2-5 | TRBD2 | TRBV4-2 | CASSQDMTSGETQYF | TGTGCCAGCAGCCAAGATATGACTAGCGGGGAGACCCAGTACTTC
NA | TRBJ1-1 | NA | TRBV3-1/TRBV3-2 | CASSQARSPGWTEAFF | TGTGCCAGCAGCCAGGCTCGGAGCCCCGGTTGGACTGAAGCTTTCTTT
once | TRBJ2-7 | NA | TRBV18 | CASSTYDGGEYF | TGTGCCAGCTCAACTTACGACGGGGGAGAGTACTTC
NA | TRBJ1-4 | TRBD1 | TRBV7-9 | CASSSDRGLVRKLFF | TGTGCCAGCAGCTCAGACAGGGGTTTAGTGAGAAAACTGTTTTTT
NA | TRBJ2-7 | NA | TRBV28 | CASSLIGAGAVYEQYF | TGTGCCAGCAGTTTAATTGGCGCGGGGGCAGTCTACGAGCAGTACTTC
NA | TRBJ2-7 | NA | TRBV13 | CASSVGAYEQYF | TGTGCCAGCAGCGTCGGGGCCTACGAGCAGTACTTC
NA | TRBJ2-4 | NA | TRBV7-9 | CASSFGDPKNIQYF | TGTGCCAGCAGCTTCGGGGATCCCAAAAACATTCAGTACTTC
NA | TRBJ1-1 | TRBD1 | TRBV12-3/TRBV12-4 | CASSRDSGTEAFF | TGTGCCAGCAGCCGGGACAGTGGGACTGAAGCTTTCTTT
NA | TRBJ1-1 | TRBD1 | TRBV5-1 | CASSSGTGGNTEAFF | TGCGCCAGCAGCTCTGGGACAGGGGGCAACACTGAAGCTTTCTTT
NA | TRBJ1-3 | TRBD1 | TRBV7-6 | CASSLGTGIVGNTIYF | TGTGCCAGCAGCCTCGGGACAGGGATTGTTGGAAACACCATATATTTT
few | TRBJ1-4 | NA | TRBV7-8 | CASSPAVRDSYEKLFF | TGTGCCAGCAGCCCCGCAGTGAGGGATTCGTATGAAAAACTGTTTTTT
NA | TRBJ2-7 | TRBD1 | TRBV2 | CASSTSGQGAYGEQYF | TGTGCCAGCAGTACATCTGGACAGGGGGCGTACGGCGAGCAGTACTTC